Included here is one TCR beta chain sequence, with context. The antigen is not known. Each TCR beta cDNA library carried unique molecular identifiers. TCRdb reanalysed the PCR reads using MiXCR and keeps one entry per CDR3 protein. The sample has about 460,000 distinct CDR3 sequences, approximately 45% seen once. This sample was included in a study of post-analysis software for immune sequencing data. Study context: Relapsing-remitting, secondary progressive and progressive-relapsing multiple sclerosis courses were included. General observations from the study: There was significantly lower normalized Chao1 diversity in multiple sclerosis patients than in controls. Same-batch preparations were strongly co-clustered by F measure. With TRBV5-6, TRBV5-1 and TRBV20-1 included, roughly five TRBV segments were more frequent in patients than in controls.

The V gene's germline CDR1 is SGHRS and CDR2 YFSETQ. The CDR3 is 15 amino acids. Losses at the gene ends were 8 bases for V and 1 base for J; bases not matched to a gene: 10. The rearrangement uses TRBV5-1 and TRBJ2-5; 8 nucleotides align to TRBD2. This sequence was found in a girl aged 10-17 years with multiple sclerosis. Sequencing was performed on blood. CDR3 amino acids: CASYHPGLGQETQYF. CDR3 in DNA: TGCGCCAGTTACCATCCGGGACTAGGCCAAGAGACCCAGTACTTC.